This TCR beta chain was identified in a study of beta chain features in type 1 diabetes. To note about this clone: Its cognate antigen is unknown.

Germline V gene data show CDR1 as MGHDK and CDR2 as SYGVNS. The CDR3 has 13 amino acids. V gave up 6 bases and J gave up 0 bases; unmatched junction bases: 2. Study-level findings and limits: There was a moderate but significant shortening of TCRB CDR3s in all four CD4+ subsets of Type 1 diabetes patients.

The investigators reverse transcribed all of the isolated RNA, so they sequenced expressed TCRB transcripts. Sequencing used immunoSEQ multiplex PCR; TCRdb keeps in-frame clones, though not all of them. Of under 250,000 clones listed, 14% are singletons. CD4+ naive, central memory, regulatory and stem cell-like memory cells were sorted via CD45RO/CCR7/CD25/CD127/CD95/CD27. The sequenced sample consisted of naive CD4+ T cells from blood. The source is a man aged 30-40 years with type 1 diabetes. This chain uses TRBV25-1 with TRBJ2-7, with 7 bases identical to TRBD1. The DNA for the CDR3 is TGTGCCAGCAGAGGACAGGTCTCCTACGAGCAGTACTTC. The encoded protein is CASRGQVSYEQYF.